This paragraph covers one T cell receptor (beta chain) sequence. Its target is unknown. The CDR3 has 16 amino acids. V lost 1 base, J lost 4 bases, and 13 bases lay in between. The germline CDR1 and CDR2 sequences are SGHDN and FVKESK. Sequencing used immunoSEQ multiplex PCR; TCRdb keeps in-frame clones, though not all of them. Here the sample spans 150,000 to 200,000 clones, 91% being singletons. The data belong to a study of T cell responses to AZD1222 COVID-19 vaccine. Study outcomes and limitations: At baseline, just a handful of AZD1222 recipients tested seropositive. Donors, mostly white British, included more females; clonal diversity was possibly underestimated.

The chain carries TRBV14 and TRBJ2-2; TRBD2 is a possible D gene (6 bases). The sequence derives from an adult who received the AZD1222 COVID-19 vaccine. The sequenced sample was peripheral blood, obtained 28 days after the second AZD1222 dose. CDR3 DNA sequence: TGTGCCAGCAGCCAAGTTGGGACGGAGGGCACCGGGGAGCTGTTTTTT. Protein product: CASSQVGTEGTGELFF.